A selection of T cell receptor beta chains follows, all from one sample in a study of beta chain features in type 1 diabetes. TCRdb's copy holds only in-frame clones and misses some; the assay was immunoSEQ multiplex PCR. This sample has 350,000 to 450,000 clones; over 11% occur once, and the top ten carry 0.035% to 0.04%. The sequencing sample was made of naive CD4+ T cells from blood. The receptors were sampled from a man aged 30 to 39 in good health. Both conserved end residues are part of each CDR3. D genes are given only for firm matches. Clone size appears in some rows only: once, few, many, or a class for an expanded clone.

V,size,D,J,DNA,CDR3
TRBV13,.,.,TRBJ2-7,TGTGCCAGCAGCTTAGGAGGGGGGTTCCCCTACGAGCAGTACTTC,CASSLGGGFPYEQYF
TRBV7-9,.,.,TRBJ1-1,TGTGCCAGCAGCTTTACGAACACTGAAGCTTTCTTT,CASSFTNTEAFF
TRBV5-1,.,.,TRBJ1-5,TGCGCCAGCAGCTTGGGACAGAATCAGCCCCAGCATTTT,CASSLGQNQPQHF
TRBV2,.,TRBD1,TRBJ1-2,TGTGCCAGCACCCGAGACAGGGCCAACTATGGCTACACCTTC,CASTRDRANYGYTF
TRBV10-3,few,TRBD2,TRBJ2-1,TGTGCCATCAGTGATACTAGCGGGATGATCGGCAATGAGCAGTTCTTC,CAISDTSGMIGNEQFF
TRBV7-2,.,TRBD1,TRBJ1-1,TGTGCCAGCAGCTTAGTCCCGACAGGGATGAACACTGAAGCTTTCTTT,CASSLVPTGMNTEAFF
TRBV7-8,few,TRBD2,TRBJ2-5,TGTGCCAGCAGCTTAATAGCGGGTTTAGAGACCCAGTACTTC,CASSLIAGLETQYF
TRBV11-2,.,.,TRBJ1-1,TGTGCCAGCAGCTTGACAGAGAAGAACACTGAAGCTTTCTTT,CASSLTEKNTEAFF
TRBV27,.,TRBD2,TRBJ2-3,TGTGCCAGCAGTCGTGCTAGCGGGAGCCTGGAGGGGGATACGCAGTATTTT,CASSRASGSLEGDTQYF
TRBV4-3,few,.,TRBJ1-2,TGCGCCAGCAGCCAAGATGAGGGCCAGGGTGGCTACACCTTC,CASSQDEGQGGYTF
TRBV4-1,few,.,TRBJ2-2,TGCGCCAGCAGCCAAACCGGGGAGCTGTTTTTT,CASSQTGELFF
TRBV7-9,few,.,TRBJ2-1,TGTGCCAGCGGATGGGCAGCAAGCTCCTACAATGAGCAGTTCTTC,CASGWAASSYNEQFF
TRBV19,.,.,TRBJ2-3,TGTGCCAGTAGTGGTAGGCGGTTACTAGCCGGTTCAGAAGATACGCAGTATTTT,CASSGRRLLAGSEDTQYF
TRBV14,few,.,TRBJ1-2,TGTGCCAGCAGCTTTCTCGGGCAGGGCAGTATCTATGGCTACACCTTC,CASSFLGQGSIYGYTF
TRBV5-1,few,.,TRBJ1-4,TGCGCCAGCAGCTTGAACCCCCCCGGAGGGGCTAATGAAAAACTGTTTTTT,CASSLNPPGGANEKLFF
TRBV30,.,.,TRBJ1-4,TGTGCCTGGAGGAAAACAGGGCAGCCCGGGATCGATGGAAAACTGTTTTTT,CAWRKTGQPGIDGKLFF
TRBV7-2,.,.,TRBJ1-2,TGTGCCAGCAGTGCCAGAGGGTGGTGGGGCTACACCTTC,CASSARGWWGYTF
TRBV7-8,.,.,TRBJ1-5,TGTGCCAGCAGCTTAGTGTCCAGTCAGCCCCAGCATTTT,CASSLVSSQPQHF
TRBV5-4,.,.,TRBJ1-6,TGTGCCAGCAGCAACAGGGATTCACCCCTCCACTTT,CASSNRDSPLHF
TRBV7-9,few,.,TRBJ1-1,TGTGCCAGCAGCTTGCAGCGGAACACTGAAGCTTTCTTT,CASSLQRNTEAFF
TRBV29-1,.,.,TRBJ1-2,TGCAGCGTTGAAGGTACTGGCTACACCTTC,CSVEGTGYTF
TRBV2,.,.,TRBJ2-1,TGTGCCAGCACCCGACTAGTGAACAATGAGCAGTTCTTC,CASTRLVNNEQFF
TRBV11-2,.,.,TRBJ1-1,TGTGCCAGCAGCTCTCCCCATGTAGCTTTCTTT,CASSSPHVAFF
TRBV30,.,TRBD2,TRBJ2-1,TGTGCCTGGAGTGTCTCCGGGACTAGCAATGAGCAGTTCTTC,CAWSVSGTSNEQFF
TRBV7-2,.,TRBD1,TRBJ2-5,TGTGCCAGCAGCTTAGGAGGGGGCCAGCCGACCCAAGAGACCCAGTACTTC,CASSLGGGQPTQETQYF
TRBV9,few,.,TRBJ2-1,TGTGCCAGCAGCGTAGCATACGCCAATGAGCAGTTCTTC,CASSVAYANEQFF
TRBV25-1,.,TRBD1,TRBJ2-7,TGTGCCAGCTCCTCGGACAGGAAGTACGAGCAGTACTTC,CASSSDRKYEQYF
TRBV7-9,.,.,TRBJ2-2,TGTGCCAGCAGACTTACACAGGGCCGCGGGGAGCTGTTTTTT,CASRLTQGRGELFF
TRBV25-1,few,.,TRBJ1-1,TGTGCCAGTCGCGGTGGGGCCCCGAGGACTGAAGCTTTCTTT,CASRGGAPRTEAFF
TRBV27,.,.,TRBJ2-3,TGTGCCAGCAGTTCGGGAAGGTTCAAGCCAGATACGCAGTATTTT,CASSSGRFKPDTQYF
TRBV9,few,TRBD1,TRBJ2-7,TGTGCCAGCAGCGTAGGAGGGACAGGGGCCTACGAGCAGTACTTC,CASSVGGTGAYEQYF
TRBV7-2,.,.,TRBJ1-5,TGTGCCAGCAGCTCCCGGATCGGTGACAATCAGCCCCAGCATTTT,CASSSRIGDNQPQHF
TRBV19,few,.,TRBJ2-2,TGTGCCAGTAGCCTGCTTGGGGTCGGGGAGCTGTTTTTT,CASSLLGVGELFF
TRBV1,.,.,TRBJ2-5,TGCACCAGCAGCCGGGGGCCACAAGAGACCCAGTACTTC,CTSSRGPQETQYF
TRBV6-5,few,TRBD2,TRBJ2-1,TGTGCCAGCGTTAGCGGGAATCTTGGCAATGAGCAGTTCTTC,CASVSGNLGNEQFF
TRBV19,.,TRBD1,TRBJ2-1,TGTGCCAGTAGTGTCGACAGGGGGTCCTACAATGAGCAGTTCTTC,CASSVDRGSYNEQFF
TRBV9,few,TRBD1,TRBJ2-1,TGTGCCAGCAGCGTAGTTGGAGGACAGGGCGGCGAGCAGTTCTTC,CASSVVGGQGGEQFF
TRBV9,few,.,TRBJ2-2,TGTGCCAGCAGCGTAGAGGCCGGGGACACCGGGGAGCTGTTTTTT,CASSVEAGDTGELFF
TRBV7-2,few,.,TRBJ2-2,TGTGCCAGCAGCTTAAAAGGGCCATTTAACACCGGGGAGCTGTTTTTT,CASSLKGPFNTGELFF
TRBV4-3,few,TRBD2,TRBJ2-5,TGCGCCAGCAGCCCTGTAAGCGGGACTAGCGGGGGAGCGGGAGAGACCCAGTACTTC,CASSPVSGTSGGAGETQYF
TRBV6-1,few,.,TRBJ1-1,TGTGCCAGCGAGAGGTTTCGGGGCACTGAAGCTTTCTTT,CASERFRGTEAFF
TRBV5-1,.,.,TRBJ2-1,TGCGCCAGCAGCGGAAAGACCAACTACAATGAGCAGTTCTTC,CASSGKTNYNEQFF
TRBV11-2,.,.,TRBJ2-1,TGTGCCAGCAGCCCCAAAAATGAGCAGTTCTTC,CASSPKNEQFF
TRBV19,.,.,TRBJ2-3,TGTGCCAGTAGCAGGGCGTCGACAGATACGCAGTATTTT,CASSRASTDTQYF
TRBV7-2,few,.,TRBJ2-5,TGTGCCAGCAGCTTAGCAGCAGGGGCGGAGGAGACCCAGTACTTC,CASSLAAGAEETQYF
TRBV27,.,.,TRBJ2-6,TGTGCCAGCAGTTCAGACAGGAGCATCTCTGGGGCCAACGTCCTGACTTTC,CASSSDRSISGANVLTF
TRBV4-3,.,.,TRBJ2-3,TGCGCCAGCAGCCATTTAGGGGGAGGCACAGATACGCAGTATTTT,CASSHLGGGTDTQYF
TRBV29-1,many,TRBD1,TRBJ2-1,TGCAGCGTCACCGGGACAGGGGTGAATGAGCAGTTCTTC,CSVTGTGVNEQFF
TRBV29-1,few,.,TRBJ1-1,TGCAGCGTTGAAGATGGGCAGGTAACTGAAGCTTTCTTT,CSVEDGQVTEAFF